The T cell receptor beta chain under discussion was sequenced for a study of T cells expressing NK-cell markers. As for the study in general: With respect to HCMV, most of the eight sequenced donors were seropositive, and one was seronegative.

In generating TCR beta cDNA, 5'RACE template switching with UMIs was used. TCRdb re-called the 5' RACE reads, yielding one record per CDR3 amino acid sequence without DNA. The sample has 350,000 to 450,000 distinct CDR3 sequences. The CDR3 is 15 residues long. The germline V gene has CDR1 SQVTM and CDR2 ANQGSEA. A note on this clonotype: Its matching antigen is unknown.

Study results and limitations: Each of 5 to 7 donors carried dominant NKG2C+ clonotypes accounting for about 1.0-7.0% of CD8+ T cells.

The chain couples TRBV29-1 to TRBJ2-3; TCRdb picks TRBD1, but there is no DNA to check that call. Input material: blood T cells: a sorted CD56 or NKG2C T cell subset, CD4+ or CD8+ T cells, or bulk PBMC T cells (not recorded which). The source of this sequence is a man aged 18 to 69 in good health. This CDR3 is CSVWFRGTSTDTQYF.